This TCR beta chain comes out of a study of T-cell memory formation after mild COVID-19. Study results and limitations: Clones contracting across day 15 to 85 had a balanced CD4/CD8 profile; later expanding clones leaned CD4+.

The germline V gene has CDR1 SGDLS and CDR2 YYNGEE. Unmatched junction bases numbered 5, after V lost 4 bases and J lost 1 base. The CDR3 sequence is 15 residues long. This clonotype was seen only a few times. The antigen is undetermined. TCRdb reanalysed the 5' RACE reads using MiXCR and keeps one entry per CDR3 protein. The table includes 400,000 to 450,000 distinct CDR3 sequences, about a sixth detected once. The chain links TRBV9 to TRBJ2-3; 8 bases agree with TRBD2. Sequenced input: PBMCs or a T cell subset sorted from them (not recorded which). This clonotype was sampled from a man between 18 and 29 years old who had mild COVID-19 (a few samples of this study predate the infection). Cell type and time point are not known. DNA for the CDR3: TGTGCCAGCAGCCCGGGGGGGCCGGGCACAGATACGCAGTATTTT. This encodes CASSPGGPGTDTQYF.